The next 27 T cell receptor beta chains were all read from a single sample in a study of cytomegalovirus exposure and HLA in healthy donors. The PCR ran on 60 Vbeta and 13 Jbeta primers. Libraries were prepared by immunoSEQ multiplex PCR; TCRdb keeps only in-frame clonotypes and omits some of them. The sample lists about 76,000 clones; more than 60% were seen once. Sequences were obtained from PBMCs. The receptors here all came from a male donor in good health and CMV-seropositive.

The V gene is TRBV13, the J gene TRBJ2-2; 7 positions match TRBD2. The germline gives CDR1 PRHDT, CDR2 FYEKMQ (reference sequence). The CDR3 contains 20 residues. V trimming: 0 bases; J trimming: 4 bases; junction bases outside the gene matches: 17. CDR3 protein: CASSLGPKITGLPLTGELFF. The CDR3 region has the DNA TGTGCCAGCAGCTTAGGCCCAAAAATAACGGGACTACCCCTCACCGGGGAGCTGTTTTTT.

This clone occurred a few times. This rearrangement joins TRBV18 to TRBJ2-7; TRBD2 aligns across 11 bases. The V and J ends lost 4 bases and 3 bases, in that order; junction bases with no gene match: 5. This CDR3 is built from 15 residues. CDR1 and CDR2 (germline): KGHSH, LQKENI. The chain's CDR3 is CASSLTGTSGYEQYF. In DNA, the CDR3 is TGTGCCAGCTCACTAACCGGGACTAGCGGCTACGAGCAGTACTTC.

This rearrangement joins TRBV4-2 to TRBJ2-4; 10 positions agree with TRBD2. Trimming removed 0 bases from V and 3 bases from J; junction bases left unmatched: 14. Germline values: CDR1 LGHNA, CDR2 YNFKEQ. The CDR3 spans 20 residues. CDR3 nucleotides: TGTGCCAGCAGCCAAGATGGTTTCCTAGCGGGAGCTGAAGGCAAAAACATTCAGTACTTC. The encoded protein is CASSQDGFLAGAEGKNIQYF.

CDR3 residues: CASGSGLTTDPPDTQYF. The CDR3 DNA follows: TGTGCTAGTGGTTCGGGACTAACGACAGACCCTCCAGATACGCAGTATTTT. The chain carries TRBV12-5 and TRBJ2-3; 7 bases line up with TRBD2. The CDR3 consists of 17 residues. CDR1 is LGHNT, CDR2 FRNRAP, per germline. V dropped 4 bases and J dropped 4; count of bases not matched to a gene: 14.

The chain carries TRBV9 and TRBJ2-1; tentative D call: TRBD2 (5 bases). V shed 0 bases and J shed 1 base, with 14 bases lying between them. Looked up from germline, CDR1 is SGDLS and CDR2 is YYNGEE. This CDR3 has 17 residues. CDR3 loop: CASSVAILGSSYNEQFF. The CDR3 region has the DNA TGTGCCAGCAGCGTAGCTATACTAGGCTCTTCCTACAATGAGCAGTTCTTC.

The V and J genes are TRBV4-1 and TRBJ2-1, with TRBD1 identical over 8 bases. J was trimmed by 7 bases and V by 3 bases; bases with no gene match: 5. The CDR3 is 14 residues long. Germline CDR1 and CDR2: MGHRA and YSYEKL. The CDR3 loop reads CASSHVQGANEQFF. In DNA form, the CDR3 reads TGCGCCAGCAGCCACGTGCAGGGGGCTAATGAGCAGTTCTTC.

The J gene is TRBJ2-6, the V gene TRBV25-1; the D gene is possibly TRBD2 (5 bases). This CDR3 comprises 15 residues. Germline V gene lookup returns CDR1 MGHDK and CDR2 SYGVNS. Trimming took off 10 bases at V and 0 bases at J, with 13 bases between the two ends. The CDR3 nucleotides are TGTGCCACGTCCAAAGCGGTCTCTGGGGCCAACGTCCTGACTTTC. Protein sequence: CATSKAVSGANVLTF.

The chain is built from TRBV4-3 and TRBJ1-4; the match to TRBD1 covers 8 bases. The V segment lost 4 bases and the J segment 4 bases; nucleotides outside the gene matches: 11. The CDR3 covers 17 residues. The germline gives CDR1 LGHNA, CDR2 YSLEER. The CDR3 here is CASSLWTGTFGNEKLFF. The CDR3 bases are TGCGCCAGCAGCCTATGGACAGGGACGTTCGGTAATGAAAAACTGTTTTTT.

The gene calls are TRBV28 and TRBJ2-7; D might be TRBD2 (6 bases). V lost 2 bases to trimming and J lost 4 bases, with 9 bases between them. The germline V gene has CDR1 MDHEN and CDR2 SYDVKM. The CDR3 has 13 residues. CDR3 sequence reads: CASSLRGLYEQYF. DNA for the CDR3: TGTGCCAGCAGTTTACGAGGACTATACGAGCAGTACTTC.

This clone was seen only once. The CDR3: CASGDRDYNSPLHF. For the CDR3, the DNA is TGTGCCAGCGGAGACAGAGACTATAATTCACCCCTCCACTTT. The genes are TRBV25-1 and TRBJ1-6; weak D call: TRBD1 (5 bases). CDR3 size: 14 residues. The germline gives CDR1 MGHDK, CDR2 SYGVNS. V shed 8 bases and J shed 3 bases, with 11 bases lying between them.

The chain couples TRBV5-8 to TRBJ1-2; TRBD1 agrees at 7 bases. Germline-derived CDR1 and CDR2 are SGHTS and YDEGEE. This CDR3 is 15 amino acids long. Unmatched junction bases numbered 7, after V lost 3 bases and J lost 2 bases. CDR3 in amino acids: CASSSDRESNYGYTF. CDR3 nucleotide sequence: TGTGCCAGCAGCTCTGACAGGGAGTCCAACTATGGCTACACCTTC. Full variable domain (missing parts from reference TRBV5-8 and TRBJ1-2): EAGVTQSPTHLIKTRGQQATLRCSPISGHTSVYWYQQALGLGLQFLLWYDEGEERNRGNFPPRFSGRQFPNYSSELNVNALELEDSALYLCASSSDRESNYGYTFGSGTRLTVV.

The chain joins TRBV29-1 to TRBJ1-2; TRBD1 agrees at 9 bases. The CDR3 runs to 11 residues. Trimming removed 6 bases from V and 7 bases from J; junction bases left unmatched: 3. CDR1 and CDR2 (germline): SQVTM, ANQGSEA. This CDR3 is CSVGTGLGYTF. The CDR3 nucleotides read TGCAGCGTGGGGACAGGGCTTGGCTACACCTTC.

This clone showed up just a few times. The rearrangement links TRBV4-1 to TRBJ2-2, with D unresolved. V gave up 0 bases and J gave up 0 bases, with 5 bases separating them. Per germline, CDR1 MGHRA and CDR2 YSYEKL. This CDR3 region has 15 residues. CDR3: CASSQDRTNTGELFF. In DNA form, the CDR3 reads TGCGCCAGCAGCCAAGACAGAACGAACACCGGGGAGCTGTTTTTT.

The chain has TRBV19 and TRBJ1-6; 10 bases are a match to TRBD1. Losses at the gene ends were 4 bases for V and 8 bases for J; bases not matched to a gene: 8. The CDR3 covers 16 residues. CDR1 and CDR2 from the germline V gene are LNHDA and SQIVND (reference sequence). The CDR3 spells CASSKQTGTGDSPLHF. The CDR3, as DNA: TGTGCCAGTAGTAAGCAGACCGGGACAGGGGATTCACCCCTCCACTTT. The whole variable domain, remainder taken from reference TRBV19 and TRBJ1-6, is DGGITQSPKYLFRKEGQNVTLSCEQNLNHDAMYWYRQDPGQGLRLIYYSQIVNDFQKGDIAEGYSVSREKKESFPLTVTSAQKNPTAFYLCASSKQTGTGDSPLHFGNGTRLTVT.

In its sample, this clone was seen once. The V and J genes are TRBV6-1 and TRBJ1-1; 8 bases are a match to TRBD1. The germline CDR1 and CDR2 sequences are MNHNS and SASEGT. The CDR3 consists of 15 residues. V shed 4 bases, J shed 1 base, and the junction held 5 bases outside the gene matches. The CDR3 is CASSGTGWGNTEAFF. Here the CDR3 DNA reads TGTGCCAGCAGTGGGACAGGGTGGGGGAACACTGAAGCTTTCTTT.

The chain employs TRBV7-6 and TRBJ2-5; TRBD2 is a possible D gene (6 bases). With 5 bases removed from V and 0 bases from J, the gap between germline ends came to 10 bases. The germline gives CDR1 SGHVS, CDR2 FNYEAQ. There are 14 residues in the CDR3. CDR3 nucleotide sequence: TGTGCCAGCAGCGGAGGGGCGAACCAAGAGACCCAGTACTTC. Translation: CASSGGANQETQYF.

This chain uses TRBV27 with TRBJ2-7; possibly TRBD1 for D (5 bases). The CDR3 has 15 residues. Germline CDR1 MNHEY, CDR2 SMNVEV (reference sequence). Trimming removed 6 bases at V and 0 bases at J, with 15 bases between. Here the CDR3 DNA reads TGTGCCAGCAGACTGACAGCATACGCCTCCTACGAGCAGTACTTC. Translated, it gives CASRLTAYASYEQYF.

The genes are TRBV7-2 and TRBJ1-5, with TRBD1 identical over 7 bases. Germline assignment: CDR1 SGHTA and CDR2 FQGNSA. This CDR3 has 15 amino acids. Germline trimming cut 4 bases from V and 7 bases from J; bases unmatched to any gene: 10. The CDR3 DNA follows: TGTGCCAGCAGCTCTCAACAGGGGTCGAGGCAGCCCCAGCATTTT. Translating gives CASSSQQGSRQPQHF.

The chain joins TRBV4-1 to TRBJ2-3, with a possible D match to TRBD1 (6 bases). There are 16 residues in the CDR3. Trimming removed 1 base from V and 5 bases from J, with 16 bases in between. CDR1 is MGHRA, CDR2 YSYEKL, per germline. CDR3 nucleotides: TGCGCCAGCAGCCAAGCGTCAGGGGCCCGGAAAGATACGCAGTATTTT. Its translation: CASSQASGARKDTQYF.

The chain recombines TRBV6-5 with TRBJ2-7, with D possibly TRBD2 on 5 matching bases. The CDR3 sequence is 16 residues long. Trimming took off 2 bases at V and 7 bases at J, with 21 bases between the two ends. Germline V gives CDR1 MNHEY, CDR2 SVGAGI. The CDR3 here is CASSYRRSAPRGEQYF. DNA for the CDR3: TGTGCCAGCAGTTACAGGAGGTCCGCCCCTAGAGGAGAGCAGTACTTC.

The V call is TRBV5-6, the J call TRBJ1-2, with 7 nucleotides matching TRBD1. Germline values: CDR1 SGHDT, CDR2 YYEEEE. This CDR3 spans 14 amino acids. With 4 bases clipped from V and 8 bases from J, the junction kept 11 bases outside the gene matches. The CDR3 loop is CASSRDSVSGGYTF. For the CDR3, the DNA is TGTGCCAGCAGCCGGGACAGCGTGTCAGGAGGCTACACCTTC.

The rearrangement links TRBV5-8 to TRBJ2-7; D is possibly TRBD1 (5 bases). The V gene lost 4 bases and the J gene lost 0 bases, with 14 bases spanning the gap. Germline V gene sequence: CDR1 SGHTS, CDR2 YDEGEE. CDR3 length: 15 amino acids. The CDR3 sequence is CASSPGLTASYEQYF. CDR3 nucleotide sequence: TGTGCCAGCAGCCCTGGGTTGACAGCCTCCTACGAGCAGTACTTC.

This rearrangement joins TRBV5-1 to TRBJ2-7; D possibly corresponds to TRBD2 (5 bases). The CDR3 length is 14 residues. V was cut by 4 bases and J by 3 bases, with 14 bases left in between. Germline V lookup: CDR1 SGHRS, CDR2 YFSETQ. The CDR3 loop is CASSPAVGLYEQYF. The CDR3 DNA sequence: TGCGCCAGCAGCCCCGCTGTCGGACTCTACGAGCAGTACTTC.

In this sample, this clone turned up once. The chain couples TRBV7-2 to TRBJ1-3, with 9 bases matching TRBD1. This CDR3 region has 14 residues. Germline assignment: CDR1 SGHTA and CDR2 FQGNSA. V was pared by 5 bases and J by 8 bases, with 7 bases of the junction left unmatched. CDR3 bases: TGTGCCAGCAGCGCCACAGGGGGCCGGGACACCATATATTTT. Residues: CASSATGGRDTIYF.

The sample holds a few counts of this clone. The chain combines TRBV7-2 with TRBJ2-7; possibly TRBD2 for D (6 bases). The CDR3 sequence is 12 residues long. Germline CDR1 SGHTA, CDR2 FQGNSA. The germline V and J ends were trimmed by 5 bases and 7 bases, with 12 bases remaining between them. In DNA form, the CDR3 reads TGTGCCAGCAGCCAAGGAGGGTGGGAGCAGTACTTC. This codes for CASSQGGWEQYF.

The chain has TRBV27 and TRBJ2-7; TRBD2 is a possible D gene (6 bases). CDR1 and CDR2 (germline): MNHEY, SMNVEV (reference sequence). Trimming removed 5 bases at V and 7 bases at J, with 21 bases between. CDR3 size: 15 residues. The CDR3 is CASSPPGPGRGEQYF. The CDR3 DNA is TGTGCCAGCAGTCCTCCGGGACCGGGGCGGGGTGAGCAGTACTTC.

The chain is built from TRBV29-1 and TRBJ1-1; 9 bases are shared with TRBD1. The junction had 18 bases not matched to a gene; V was cut back by 6 bases and J by 7 bases. Germline assignment: CDR1 SQVTM and CDR2 ANQGSEA. CDR3 length: 16 amino acids. For the CDR3, the DNA is TGCAGCGTGGGGGGTACGGGACAGGGCACAACTCGTGAAGCTTTCTTT. Translating it yields CSVGGTGQGTTREAFF.